A single sample is the source of the 11 T cell receptor beta chains below, sequenced in a study of blood T cell repertoires in COVID-19 (dated by TCRdb to 2018 to 2021). Receptor libraries were prepared by the immunoSEQ multiplex PCR assay. Imported from immuneACCESS, the table was reduced by TCRdb to in-frame sequences with V and J called. These copies leave out some clones; in studies compared against another copy, an unresolved V gene accounts for under half, and the cause of the remainder is not known. This sample holds about 270,000 clones; approximately 90% were observed only once. Roughly 2.9% of the sample comes from the top ten. Material: PBMCs or T cells enriched from blood (not recorded which). These receptors were obtained from a man aged 40-50 years who had been exposed to COVID-19.

V is TRBV10-3 and J is TRBJ2-5; 8 positions match TRBD2. The germline V gene has CDR1 ENHRY and CDR2 SYGVKD. J lost 2 bases, V lost 0 bases, and 2 bases had no gene match. This CDR3 comprises 15 residues. Here the CDR3 reads CAISESSGGQETQYF. The CDR3, as DNA: TGTGCCATCAGTGAGTCGAGCGGGGGTCAAGAGACCCAGTACTTC.

The CDR3 loop reads CAWTRQSYEKLFF. The CDR3, as DNA: TGTGCCTGGACTAGACAGAGCTATGAAAAACTGTTTTTT. This chain uses TRBV30 with TRBJ1-4; tentative D call: TRBD1 (5 bases). With 4 bases removed from V and 6 bases from J, the gap between germline ends came to 12 bases. The CDR3 covers 13 residues. The germline V gene encodes CDR1 GTSNPN and CDR2 SVGIG (reference sequence). Supplemented by reference TRBV30 and TRBJ1-4, the full variable domain reads SQTIHQWPATLVQPVGSPLSLECTVEGTSNPNLYWYRQAAGRGLQLLFYSVGIGQISSEVPQNLSASRPQDRQFILSSKKLLLSDSGFYLCAWTRQSYEKLFFGSGTQLSVL.

V usage is TRBV11-2 and J usage is TRBJ2-1; 9 bases map to TRBD2. Per the germline V gene, CDR1 is SGHAT and CDR2 is FQNNGV. There are 15 residues in the CDR3. The V segment lost 3 bases and the J segment 9 bases; nucleotides outside the gene matches: 9. CDR3: CASSFRLAALGEQFF. CDR3 coding DNA: TGTGCCAGCAGCTTCAGACTAGCGGCCCTCGGTGAGCAGTTCTTC.

The chain employs TRBV4-1 and TRBJ1-5, with 7 bases identical to TRBD1. The CDR3 contains 14 residues. From germline, CDR1 is MGHRA and CDR2 YSYEKL. Losses at the gene ends were 8 bases for V and 0 bases for J; bases not matched to a gene: 4. In DNA form, the CDR3 reads TGCGCCAGCGGGACAGAGGATAGCAATCAGCCCCAGCATTTT. It encodes CASGTEDSNQPQHF.

The rearrangement joins TRBV28 to TRBJ2-1; the D gene is possibly TRBD1 (6 bases). Trimming took 7 bases from V and 4 from J, leaving 17 bases between them. From germline, CDR1 is MDHEN and CDR2 SYDVKM. CDR3 length: 15 amino acids. The CDR3 DNA is TGTGCCAGCAAAAAACAGGGAACTCTTTACAATGAGCAGTTCTTC. This encodes CASKKQGTLYNEQFF.

This chain joins TRBV28 and TRBJ1-5, with a possible D match to TRBD1 (6 bases). In germline, CDR1 is MDHEN, CDR2 SYDVKM. With 1 base removed from V and 6 bases from J, the gap between germline ends came to 13 bases. The CDR3 runs to 15 residues. The CDR3 DNA is TGTGCCAGCAGTTTATATTTCCAGGGGACTCAGCCCCAGCATTTT. Protein product: CASSLYFQGTQPQHF.

This rearrangement joins TRBV4-1 to TRBJ2-7; 7 positions agree with TRBD2. Germline V gene lookup returns CDR1 MGHRA and CDR2 YSYEKL. The CDR3 totals 16 residues. Trimming at V came to 0 bases and at J to 4 bases, leaving 9 bases not matched to a gene. The DNA for the CDR3 is TGCGCCAGCAGCCAAGATCTGGCGGGAGATCGGTACGAGCAGTACTTC. It yields the protein CASSQDLAGDRYEQYF.

This clone was detected once. The chain recombines TRBV10-1 with TRBJ2-1; 8 positions agree with TRBD2. The CDR3 covers 16 residues. Trimming at V came to 6 bases and at J to 1 base, leaving 8 bases not matched to a gene. Germline values: CDR1 WNHNN, CDR2 SYGVQD (reference sequence). The CDR3 region has the DNA TGCGCCAGCAGCAAGATAGCGGGATATTCCTACAATGAGCAGTTCTTC. Translated: CASSKIAGYSYNEQFF.

This clone was recorded only once. The gene calls are TRBV18 and TRBJ1-4; unclear D gene. Germline values: CDR1 KGHSH, CDR2 LQKENI. With 4 bases removed from V and 8 bases from J, the gap between germline ends came to 5 bases. The CDR3 is 11 residues long. CDR3 in DNA: TGTGCCAGCTCACTAGAGGAAAAACTGTTTTTT. It codes for CASSLEEKLFF.

The rearrangement links TRBV2 to TRBJ2-1; perhaps TRBD2 as D (6 bases). The CDR3 consists of 13 residues. The V gene lost 7 bases and the J gene lost 10 bases, with 17 bases spanning the gap. CDR1 and CDR2 (germline): SNHLY, FYNNEI. CDR3: CASNWRGASEQFF. The CDR3 DNA follows: TGTGCCAGCAATTGGCGGGGAGCCAGCGAGCAGTTCTTC.

The chain employs TRBV9 and TRBJ1-5; D gene unclear. CDR3 length: 14 residues. The V and J ends lost 0 bases and 6 bases respectively, with 10 bases between them. Germline V gene lookup returns CDR1 SGDLS and CDR2 YYNGEE. CDR3 in DNA: TGTGCCAGCAGCGTAGGAGGGTACGGTCAGCCCCAGCATTTT. Residues: CASSVGGYGQPQHF.